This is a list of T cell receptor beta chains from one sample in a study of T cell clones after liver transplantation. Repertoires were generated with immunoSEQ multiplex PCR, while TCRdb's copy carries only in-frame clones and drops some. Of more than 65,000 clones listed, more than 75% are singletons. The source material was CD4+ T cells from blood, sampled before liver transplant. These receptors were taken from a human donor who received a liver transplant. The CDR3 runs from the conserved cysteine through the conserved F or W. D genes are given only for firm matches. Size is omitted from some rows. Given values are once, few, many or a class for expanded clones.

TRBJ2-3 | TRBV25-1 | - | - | TGTGCCAGCAGTACCCTCCGGGATGGCACAGATACGCAGTATTTT | CASSTLRDGTDTQYF
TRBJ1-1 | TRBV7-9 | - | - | TGTGCCAGCAGCACCCCGCTGAGGACCTCGGGCACTGAAGCTTTCTTT | CASSTPLRTSGTEAFF
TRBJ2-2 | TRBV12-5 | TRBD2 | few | TGTGCTAGTGGTTTGGGAACTAGCGGTAACGGGGAGCTGTTTTTT | CASGLGTSGNGELFF
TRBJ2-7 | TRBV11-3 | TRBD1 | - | TGTGCCAGCGAGGGGACAGGGGGCTACGAGCAGTACTTC | CASEGTGGYEQYF
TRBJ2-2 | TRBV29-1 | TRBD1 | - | TGCAGCGTTGAGGGACAGGGGCCCACCGGGGAGCTGTTTTTT | CSVEGQGPTGELFF
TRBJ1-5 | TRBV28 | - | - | TGTGCCAGCAGGAAGATTCCGGGGGTAGGTCAGCCCCAGCATTTT | CASRKIPGVGQPQHF
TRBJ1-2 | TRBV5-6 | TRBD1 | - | TGTGCCAGCAGCTCACCTGGGACAGTCTATGGCTACACCTTC | CASSSPGTVYGYTF
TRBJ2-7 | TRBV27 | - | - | TGTGCCAGCAGTTTATCAGGCGGGCCCAACGAGCAGTACTTC | CASSLSGGPNEQYF
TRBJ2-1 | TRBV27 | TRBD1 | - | TGTGCCAGCAGTTTAACCGGGACAGGGGGGAGTAATGAGCAGTTCTTC | CASSLTGTGGSNEQFF
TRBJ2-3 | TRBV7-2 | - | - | TGTGCCAGCAGCTTCTTGAACCCGCCGTCAGATACGCAGTATTTT | CASSFLNPPSDTQYF
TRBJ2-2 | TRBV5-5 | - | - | TGTGCCAGCAGCTTGAGGAACACCGGGGAGCTGTTTTTT | CASSLRNTGELFF
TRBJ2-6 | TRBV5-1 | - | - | TGCGCCAGCAGCTTGGGAGACACGTCTGGGGCCAACGTCCTGACTTTC | CASSLGDTSGANVLTF
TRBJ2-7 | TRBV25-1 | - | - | TGTGCCAGCAGTGCGGGCAGGGGATACGAGCAGTACTTC | CASSAGRGYEQYF
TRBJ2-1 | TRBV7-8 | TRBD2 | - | TGTGCCAGCAGCTCCGGGACTAGCCGGGGAGGGGAGCAGTTCTTC | CASSSGTSRGGEQFF
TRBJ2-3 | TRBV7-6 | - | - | TGTGCCAGCAGCTCTGGACCCCCAAGAGATACGCAGTATTTT | CASSSGPPRDTQYF
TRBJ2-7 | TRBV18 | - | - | TGTGCCAGCTCACCACGGGAGGCATCCTACGAGCAGTACTTC | CASSPREASYEQYF
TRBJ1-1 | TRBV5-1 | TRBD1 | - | TGCGCCAGCAGCTCTGGGACAGGGGCCTGGGCCGTGAACACTGAAGCTTTCTTT | CASSSGTGAWAVNTEAFF
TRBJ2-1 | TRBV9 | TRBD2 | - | TGTGCCAGCAGCTCTCGGACTAGTTACAATGAGCAGTTCTTC | CASSSRTSYNEQFF
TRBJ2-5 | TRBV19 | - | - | TGTGCCAGTAGTATTCCTAGCCCCCAAGAGACCCAGTACTTC | CASSIPSPQETQYF
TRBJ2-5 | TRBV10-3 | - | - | TGTGCCATCAGTGGGGGCGGCGGGGAGACCCAGTACTTC | CAISGGGGETQYF
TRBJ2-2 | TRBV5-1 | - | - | TGCGCCAGCAGCTTTGGTAGATCCACCGGGGAGCTGTTTTTT | CASSFGRSTGELFF
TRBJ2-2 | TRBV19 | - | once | TGTGCCTCCCTAGTCGGAGGAAGCAACACCGGGGAGCTGTTTTTT | CASLVGGSNTGELFF
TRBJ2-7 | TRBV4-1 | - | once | TGCGCCAGCAGCCACAACATAGGGACGGGGTCCTACGAGCAGTACTTC | CASSHNIGTGSYEQYF
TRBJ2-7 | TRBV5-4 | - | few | TGTGCCAGCAGCTTACCAGGGCAGCCCTACGAGCAGTACTTC | CASSLPGQPYEQYF
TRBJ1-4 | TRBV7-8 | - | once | TGTGCCAGCAGTTCAGAGGGGTCCGGGGTGGGAAAACTGTTTTTT | CASSSEGSGVGKLFF
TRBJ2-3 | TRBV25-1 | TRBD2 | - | TGTGCCAGCAGTGAAGGACTAGCGGGAAGCACAGATACGCAGTATTTT | CASSEGLAGSTDTQYF
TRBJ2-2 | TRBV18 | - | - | TGTGCCAGCTCACCCGGGGCCACCGGGGAGCTGTTTTTT | CASSPGATGELFF
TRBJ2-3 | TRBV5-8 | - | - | TGTGCCAGCAGCCCCGGAGGGGGTGTAACAGATACGCAGTATTTT | CASSPGGGVTDTQYF
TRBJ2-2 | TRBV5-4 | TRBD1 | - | TGTGCCAGCAGGATGCACCGGGACAGCAAGAACACCGGGGAGCTGTTTTTT | CASRMHRDSKNTGELFF